Presented here are 23 T cell receptor beta chains from one specimen sequenced in a study of T-cell memory formation after mild COVID-19. Using its own MiXCR run on the 5' RACE reads, TCRdb lists one record per CDR3 protein. The sample holds approximately 580,000 distinct CDR3 sequences, about 20% seen once. The specimen was PBMCs or a T cell subset sorted from them (not recorded which). These receptors all stem from an adult woman who had mild COVID-19 (a few samples of this study predate the infection). Cell type and time point are not known.

The chain uses TRBV5-1 and TRBJ2-1; D ambiguous. Germline V gene data show CDR1 as SGHRS and CDR2 as YFSETQ. The length of the CDR3 is 14 residues. V was shortened by 0 bases and J by 4 bases, with 8 bases between the two germline ends. The CDR3 spells CASSLGLQYNEQFF. The CDR3 DNA is TGCGCCAGCAGCTTGGGACTGCAATACAATGAGCAGTTCTTC.

The V call is TRBV30, the J call TRBJ2-1, with D possibly matching TRBD2 (6 bases). This CDR3 region has 14 residues. V was shortened by 3 bases and J by 6 bases, with 15 bases between the two germline ends. In germline, CDR1 is GTSNPN, CDR2 SVGIG (reference sequence). CDR3 amino acids: CAWRRRGGANEQFF. The DNA for the CDR3 is TGTGCCTGGAGGCGGCGGGGAGGTGCCAATGAGCAGTTCTTC.

V usage is TRBV20-1 and J usage is TRBJ1-2; D not resolved. Germline-derived CDR1 and CDR2 are DFQATT and SNEGSKA (reference sequence). This CDR3 spans 12 amino acids. With 6 bases removed from V and 3 bases from J, the gap between germline ends came to 11 bases. This chain's CDR3 is CSAADTYYGYTF. CDR3 nucleotide sequence: TGCAGTGCCGCCGACACCTACTATGGCTACACCTTC.

This clonotype has more than one count but fewer than ten. This chain uses TRBV12-3 or TRBV12-4 with TRBJ2-4; a weak D match, TRBD1 (5 bases). V gave up 6 bases and J gave up 5 bases, with 11 bases separating them. CDR3 size: 13 residues. The CDR3 DNA sequence: TGTGCCAGCAGGCCGGACACGGAAAACATTCAGTACTTC. It translates to CASRPDTENIQYF.

The J gene is TRBJ2-1, the V gene TRBV20-1, with D maybe TRBD2 (6 bases). The CDR3 has 13 residues. CDR1 and CDR2 from the germline V gene are DFQATT and SNEGSKA (reference sequence). V was shortened by 6 bases and J by 8 bases, with 17 bases between the two germline ends. Here the CDR3 reads CSAVIGGADEQFF. The CDR3 coding sequence is TGCAGTGCCGTTATCGGCGGGGCGGATGAGCAGTTCTTC.

To note about this clonotype: A junction end diverges from the germline sequence, so it may reflect a read error. The rearrangement joins TRBV12-3 or TRBV12-4 to TRBJ2-1; 7 bases line up with TRBD2. The CDR3 sequence is 15 residues long. CDR3 in amino acids: CDSSLAVGGVNEQFF. The CDR3 DNA reads as TGTGACAGCAGTTTAGCAGTGGGGGGGGTCAATGAGCAGTTCTTC.

The sample holds a few counts of this clonotype. This chain uses TRBV20-1 with TRBJ1-4; 9 nucleotides match TRBD1. This CDR3 has 12 amino acids. The J segment lost 6 bases and the V segment lost 5 bases, leaving 1 base of the junction unmatched. Per germline, CDR1 DFQATT and CDR2 SNEGSKA (reference sequence). DNA for the CDR3: TGCAGTGCTCGACAGGGGGATGAAAAACTGTTTTTT. Translated, it gives CSARQGDEKLFF.

This clonotype was picked up a small number of times. The V call is TRBV6-5, the J call TRBJ2-7, with 12 bases fitting TRBD1. The CDR3 length is 16 residues. The germline V gene has CDR1 MNHEY and CDR2 SVGAGI. V shed 4 bases and J 3 bases; nucleotides not matched to a gene: 7. This chain's CDR3 is CASSFTGTGGFYEQYF. The CDR3 bases are TGTGCCAGCAGTTTCACCGGGACAGGGGGCTTCTACGAGCAGTACTTC.

This clonotype was detected a few times. V usage is TRBV6-2 or TRBV6-3 and J usage is TRBJ1-1; D is possibly TRBD1 (5 bases). The CDR3 is 16 residues long. Trimming cost V 3 bases and J 5 bases, with 19 bases left between them. Germline V CDR1 and CDR2: MNHEY, SVGEGT. Here the CDR3 DNA reads TGTGCCAGCAGTTATCCGCCCCTAGGGGTGAGGACTGAAGCTTTCTTT. It encodes CASSYPPLGVRTEAFF.

The chain employs TRBV29-1 and TRBJ2-1; possible D gene TRBD1, 6 bases. Germline V gives CDR1 SQVTM, CDR2 ANQGSEA. Trimming pared 7 bases from V and 1 base from J, leaving 14 bases between. The CDR3 runs 14 residues. The chain's CDR3 is CSAPLQGSYNEQFF. As DNA, the CDR3 is TGCAGCGCACCCCTGCAGGGGTCCTACAATGAGCAGTTCTTC.

The CDR3 region is CASSQGIAGGHNEQFF. DNA for the CDR3: TGCGCCAGCAGCCAGGGGATAGCGGGAGGGCATAATGAGCAGTTCTTC. The chain combines TRBV4-3 with TRBJ2-1, with 11 bases lining up with TRBD2. V lost 3 bases and J lost 7; bases outside the gene matches: 8. In germline, CDR1 is LGHNA, CDR2 YSLEER. The CDR3 loop spans 16 amino acids.

The V gene is TRBV6-2 or TRBV6-3, the J gene TRBJ2-7, with TRBD1 as a possible D gene (6 bases). The CDR3 is made up of 19 amino acids. Trimming took off 5 bases at V and 0 bases at J, with 26 bases between the two ends. CDR1 and CDR2 from the germline V gene are MNHEY and SVGEGT. CDR3 region: CASSPPTQGSSASSYEQYF. Here the CDR3 DNA reads TGTGCCAGCAGTCCACCTACACAGGGCTCGAGCGCGAGCTCCTACGAGCAGTACTTC.

The V call is TRBV5-1, the J call TRBJ1-2; TRBD1 aligns across 10 bases. The CDR3 extends over 18 amino acids. Germline assignment: CDR1 SGHRS and CDR2 YFSETQ. Trimming removed 3 bases from V and 2 bases from J; junction bases left unmatched: 13. CDR3 region: CASSYGTGEKIRNYGYTF. CDR3 nucleotide sequence: TGCGCCAGCAGCTATGGGACAGGGGAGAAGATCAGAAACTATGGCTACACCTTC.

In its sample, this clonotype was seen a few times. The gene calls are TRBV5-1 and TRBJ2-3; 7 bases line up with TRBD2. This CDR3 comprises 17 residues. Germline CDR1 and CDR2: SGHRS and YFSETQ. The J segment lost 0 bases and the V segment lost 1 base, leaving 8 bases of the junction unmatched. The CDR3 coding sequence is TGCGCCAGCAGCTTGAAGGGAGGGAGGCCTAGCACAGATACGCAGTATTTT. Its protein product is CASSLKGGRPSTDTQYF.

The rearrangement joins TRBV12-3 or TRBV12-4 to TRBJ2-7; the D is unclear. CDR3 length: 11 amino acids. V lost 8 bases, J lost 5 bases, and 10 bases lay in between. CDR3 loop: CASSRLNEQYF. The CDR3, as DNA: TGTGCCAGCTCTCGGCTGAACGAGCAGTACTTC.

This clonotype appeared a few times. This CDR3 is CSARGGSSGGAGEQFF. CDR3 nucleotide sequence: TGCAGTGCTAGAGGAGGGAGTAGCGGGGGGGCCGGTGAGCAGTTCTTC. The chain joins TRBV20-1 to TRBJ2-1; TRBD2 agrees at 11 bases. Trimming took 1 base from V and 9 from J; bases not matched to a gene: 11. The germline V gene has CDR1 DFQATT and CDR2 SNEGSKA (reference sequence). The CDR3 length is 16 residues.

The chain links TRBV15 to TRBJ2-2; D uncertain. Germline loops: CDR1 LNHNV, CDR2 YYDKDF (reference sequence). The CDR3 is made up of 13 amino acids. V lost 1 base, J lost 6 bases, and 6 bases lay in between. The CDR3 here is CATSRGVAGELFF. CDR3 nucleotides: TGTGCCACCAGCAGAGGGGTGGCCGGGGAGCTGTTTTTT.

This clonotype was found once. The CDR3 bases are TGCGCCAGCAGCCGCATAACAGGGAGCTCTGGAAACACCATATATTTT. Encoded protein: CASSRITGSSGNTIYF. The gene calls are TRBV4-1 and TRBJ1-3; TRBD1 is a possible D gene (6 bases). V dropped 4 bases and J dropped 0 bases, with 13 bases sitting between them. CDR1 and CDR2 from the germline V gene are MGHRA and YSYEKL. The length of the CDR3 is 16 residues.

This clonotype was seen only a few times. The V gene is TRBV5-1, the J gene TRBJ1-1; D is undetermined. Germline V gene lookup returns CDR1 SGHRS and CDR2 YFSETQ. The length of the CDR3 is 14 residues. V lost 2 bases, J lost 4 bases, and 12 bases lay in between. This CDR3 is CASSFGGRPTEAFF. CDR3 in DNA: TGCGCCAGCAGCTTCGGCGGGCGGCCCACTGAAGCTTTCTTT.

The J gene is TRBJ1-1, the V gene TRBV5-1; possible D gene TRBD1, 6 bases. CDR1 and CDR2 from the germline V gene are SGHRS and YFSETQ. This CDR3 comprises 14 residues. Trimming removed 1 base from V and 3 bases from J, with 10 bases in between. This CDR3 is CASSLLRGDTEAFF. Written as DNA, the CDR3 is TGCGCCAGCAGCTTGTTAAGGGGGGACACTGAAGCTTTCTTT.

The chain is built from TRBV20-1 and TRBJ2-1; 9 bases are shared with TRBD2. Losses at the gene ends were 3 bases for V and 6 bases for J; bases not matched to a gene: 15. Germline CDR1 reads DFQATT; CDR2 reads SNEGSKA (reference sequence). This CDR3 has 17 residues. This CDR3 reads CSASNWGTGTSRNEQFF. CDR3 in DNA: TGCAGTGCTAGTAATTGGGGGACCGGGACTAGCCGCAATGAGCAGTTCTTC.

This clonotype was counted a few times. J is TRBJ2-1 and V is TRBV19, with unresolved D. V gave up 8 bases and J gave up 3 bases, with 11 bases separating them. Germline V gene data show CDR1 as LNHDA and CDR2 as SQIVND (reference sequence). The CDR3 is 13 residues long. In DNA form, the CDR3 reads TGTGCCAGTTCCCCGAACGACTACAATGAGCAGTTCTTC. Translation gives CASSPNDYNEQFF. Supplemented by reference TRBV19 and TRBJ2-1, the full variable domain reads DGGITQSPKYLFRKEGQNVTLSCEQNLNHDAMYWYRQDPGQGLRLIYYSQIVNDFQKGDIAEGYSVSREKKESFPLTVTSAQKNPTAFYLCASSPNDYNEQFFGPGTRLTVL.

The table lists this clonotype with a few counts. CDR3 nucleotide sequence: TGTGCCAGCAGCCCCATCGGACTAGCAACTGGTCCGAACAATGAGCAGTTCTTC. Translated, it gives CASSPIGLATGPNNEQFF. The chain uses TRBV7-3 and TRBJ2-1; 8 bases are a match to TRBD2. Germline CDR1 and CDR2: SGHTA and FQGTGA. Trimming at V came to 5 bases and at J to 5 bases, leaving 17 bases not matched to a gene. The CDR3 runs 18 residues.